This is a list of T cell receptor beta chains from one sample in a study of cytomegalovirus exposure and HLA in healthy donors. The assay was immunoSEQ multiplex PCR, and TCRdb's table has in-frame clones only and misses some. Of 70,000 to 90,000 clones listed, around 81% are singletons. Sequenced sample: PBMCs. The receptor source for this set is a man aged 30-40 years in good health and CMV-seronegative. Each CDR3 is given with its conserved first and last residue. Fields, in order: clone size, V gene, D gene, J gene, CDR3 protein. A D gene is named only where the DNA matches it firmly. Clone size is shown for a subset of rows, as once, few, many or a class of expanded clone.

clone_size: once
v_call: TRBV5-1
d_call: -
j_call: TRBJ2-7
cdr3_aa: CASSDSSSYEQYF

clone_size: -
v_call: TRBV7-9
d_call: -
j_call: TRBJ2-1
cdr3_aa: CASSIDYGEQFF

clone_size: -
v_call: TRBV6-5
d_call: -
j_call: TRBJ2-5
cdr3_aa: CASSYLIPQWQETQYF

clone_size: -
v_call: TRBV19
d_call: -
j_call: TRBJ2-2
cdr3_aa: CASSIELNTGELFF

clone_size: -
v_call: TRBV27
d_call: TRBD2
j_call: TRBJ2-2
cdr3_aa: CASGFRSGGTGELFF

clone_size: once
v_call: TRBV19
d_call: -
j_call: TRBJ2-5
cdr3_aa: CASSTGNQETQYF

clone_size: few
v_call: TRBV5-6
d_call: -
j_call: TRBJ1-2
cdr3_aa: CASSLGVNGYTF

clone_size: -
v_call: TRBV5-6
d_call: -
j_call: TRBJ1-2
cdr3_aa: CASSLTRDGYTF

clone_size: -
v_call: TRBV9
d_call: -
j_call: TRBJ2-7
cdr3_aa: CASSETAYTYEQYF

clone_size: -
v_call: TRBV5-4
d_call: TRBD2
j_call: TRBJ2-7
cdr3_aa: CASSPGTTRGEQYF

clone_size: -
v_call: TRBV2
d_call: TRBD1
j_call: TRBJ1-2
cdr3_aa: CASNKDRGHTNYGYTF

clone_size: -
v_call: TRBV4-1
d_call: TRBD1
j_call: TRBJ2-7
cdr3_aa: CASSQPGQGLAQYF

clone_size: -
v_call: TRBV6-5
d_call: -
j_call: TRBJ2-1
cdr3_aa: CASSSSYSSNEQFF

clone_size: -
v_call: TRBV25-1
d_call: -
j_call: TRBJ2-7
cdr3_aa: CASSEWGRRTSEQYF

clone_size: -
v_call: TRBV4-1
d_call: TRBD2
j_call: TRBJ2-1
cdr3_aa: CASSYETSGRGRNQFF

clone_size: -
v_call: TRBV4-3
d_call: -
j_call: TRBJ2-6
cdr3_aa: CASSSPGNSGANVLTF

clone_size: -
v_call: TRBV6-5
d_call: -
j_call: TRBJ2-5
cdr3_aa: CASSYSGGETQYF

clone_size: -
v_call: TRBV19
d_call: TRBD1
j_call: TRBJ2-2
cdr3_aa: CASSIWGQVTGELFF

clone_size: few
v_call: TRBV9
d_call: TRBD1
j_call: TRBJ2-2
cdr3_aa: CASSVGGTGGRTGELFF

clone_size: -
v_call: TRBV10-3
d_call: -
j_call: TRBJ1-2
cdr3_aa: CAISDTQGVYGYTF

clone_size: -
v_call: TRBV30
d_call: -
j_call: TRBJ2-5
cdr3_aa: CAWSGSWAGQETQYF

clone_size: -
v_call: TRBV4-3
d_call: TRBD2
j_call: TRBJ2-1
cdr3_aa: CASSQLAGSSYNEQFF

clone_size: -
v_call: TRBV4-3
d_call: -
j_call: TRBJ2-2
cdr3_aa: CASSQGEDTGELFF

clone_size: -
v_call: TRBV25-1
d_call: TRBD1
j_call: TRBJ2-2
cdr3_aa: CASSEYRGQGTGELFF

clone_size: -
v_call: TRBV6-1
d_call: -
j_call: TRBJ1-4
cdr3_aa: CASSTGSGEREKLFF

clone_size: -
v_call: TRBV7-3
d_call: -
j_call: TRBJ2-1
cdr3_aa: CASSRVIMGGQFF

clone_size: -
v_call: TRBV7-2
d_call: -
j_call: TRBJ2-3
cdr3_aa: CASTDPGMTQYF

clone_size: -
v_call: TRBV5-6
d_call: -
j_call: TRBJ1-5
cdr3_aa: CASSYGGQPQHF

clone_size: -
v_call: TRBV7-9
d_call: TRBD2
j_call: TRBJ2-3
cdr3_aa: CASLAGMSTDTQYF

clone_size: -
v_call: TRBV6-1
d_call: -
j_call: TRBJ2-1
cdr3_aa: CASSLTGNNEQFF

clone_size: -
v_call: TRBV5-5
d_call: -
j_call: TRBJ1-1
cdr3_aa: CASSLSYTEAFF

clone_size: -
v_call: TRBV18
d_call: -
j_call: TRBJ1-5
cdr3_aa: CASSPQANQPQHF

clone_size: few
v_call: TRBV6-5
d_call: -
j_call: TRBJ1-1
cdr3_aa: CASSPGSATEAFF

clone_size: -
v_call: TRBV2
d_call: -
j_call: TRBJ1-6
cdr3_aa: CASSLRQLNNSPLHF

clone_size: -
v_call: TRBV2
d_call: TRBD1
j_call: TRBJ2-7
cdr3_aa: CASTPGTGLYEQYF

clone_size: -
v_call: TRBV9
d_call: -
j_call: TRBJ2-7
cdr3_aa: CASSVGPAEYEQYF

clone_size: -
v_call: TRBV6-6
d_call: TRBD1
j_call: TRBJ2-1
cdr3_aa: CASRRDRGIHNEQFF

clone_size: -
v_call: TRBV19
d_call: TRBD1
j_call: TRBJ2-7
cdr3_aa: CASRYSPGQGYEQYF

clone_size: -
v_call: TRBV10-3
d_call: -
j_call: TRBJ2-7
cdr3_aa: CAINGQGYSTEQYF

clone_size: once
v_call: TRBV7-9
d_call: TRBD1
j_call: TRBJ1-1
cdr3_aa: CASSLEGQLNTEAFF

clone_size: -
v_call: TRBV27
d_call: -
j_call: TRBJ1-4
cdr3_aa: CASGLLGSDNEKLFF

clone_size: -
v_call: TRBV7-3
d_call: -
j_call: TRBJ1-4
cdr3_aa: CASSFRTADGKLFF

clone_size: -
v_call: TRBV15
d_call: -
j_call: TRBJ1-4
cdr3_aa: CATSRNREEKLFF

clone_size: -
v_call: TRBV19
d_call: -
j_call: TRBJ1-2
cdr3_aa: CASTLAGAFGYTF

clone_size: -
v_call: TRBV28
d_call: -
j_call: TRBJ1-2
cdr3_aa: CASQTTGANYGYTF

clone_size: -
v_call: TRBV10-3
d_call: -
j_call: TRBJ2-2
cdr3_aa: CAISGRGHRQDTGELFF

clone_size: -
v_call: TRBV7-2
d_call: -
j_call: TRBJ1-2
cdr3_aa: CASSRQDLLYGYTF

clone_size: -
v_call: TRBV28
d_call: -
j_call: TRBJ1-5
cdr3_aa: CASSLAGVKLSNQPQHF

clone_size: -
v_call: TRBV28
d_call: -
j_call: TRBJ1-5
cdr3_aa: CASSQNQGWRGNQPQHF

clone_size: -
v_call: TRBV5-4
d_call: -
j_call: TRBJ2-3
cdr3_aa: CASSLGGTTDTQYF

clone_size: -
v_call: TRBV2
d_call: -
j_call: TRBJ1-1
cdr3_aa: CASMGQLLAGTEAFF